This record concerns one TCR beta chain sequence. The antigen remains undetermined. The CDR3 sequence is 16 residues long. J gave up 5 bases and V 6 bases, and 13 bases lay outside the gene matches. Germline values: CDR1 MNHGY, CDR2 SAAAGT. The sample originates from a study of T cells in localized non-small cell lung cancer. The study, taken as a whole, reports: For the top 100 tumor clones, a median about 56 also appeared in adjacent lung. As only one tumor region underwent sequencing, heterogeneity remains possible.

Sequenced by immunoSEQ multiplex PCR; TCRdb stores in-frame clones only, minus some. The sample has about 1,800 clones; approximately 30% are singletons. The source of this sequence is a woman aged 35 to 69 with stage I lung adenocarcinoma. The rearrangement joins TRBV6-8 to TRBJ1-1; the match to TRBD1 covers 9 bases. The material sequenced was lung tumor tissue, taken before any cancer treatment. CDR3 sequence (DNA): TGTGCCAGCAGGCCCCCGGGACAGGGCGGTGCTACTGAAGCTTTCTTT. This codes for CASRPPGQGGATEAFF.